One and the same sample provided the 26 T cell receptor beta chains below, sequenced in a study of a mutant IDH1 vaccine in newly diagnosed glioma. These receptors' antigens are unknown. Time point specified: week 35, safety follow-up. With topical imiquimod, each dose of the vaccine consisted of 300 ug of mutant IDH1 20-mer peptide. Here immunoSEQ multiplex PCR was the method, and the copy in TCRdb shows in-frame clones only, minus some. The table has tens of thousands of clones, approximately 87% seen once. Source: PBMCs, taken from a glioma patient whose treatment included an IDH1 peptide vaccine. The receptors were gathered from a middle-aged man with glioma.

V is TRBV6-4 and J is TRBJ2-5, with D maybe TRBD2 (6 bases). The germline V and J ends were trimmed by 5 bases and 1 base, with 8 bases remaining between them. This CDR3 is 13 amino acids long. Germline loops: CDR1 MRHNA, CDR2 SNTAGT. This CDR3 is CASSRGFQETQYF. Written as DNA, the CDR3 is TGTGCCAGCAGTCGGGGGTTCCAAGAGACCCAGTACTTC.

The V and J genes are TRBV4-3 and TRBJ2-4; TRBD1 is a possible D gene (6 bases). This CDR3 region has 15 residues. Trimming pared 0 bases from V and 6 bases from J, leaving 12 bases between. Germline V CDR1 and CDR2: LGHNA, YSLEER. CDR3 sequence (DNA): TGCGCCAGCAGCCAAGATGGCAGGGGCGGAAACATTCAGTACTTC. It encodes CASSQDGRGGNIQYF.

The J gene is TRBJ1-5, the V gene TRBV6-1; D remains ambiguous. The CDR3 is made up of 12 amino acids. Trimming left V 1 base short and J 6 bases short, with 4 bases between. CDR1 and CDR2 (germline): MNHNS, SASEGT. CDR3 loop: CASSEGIQPQHF. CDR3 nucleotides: TGTGCCAGCAGTGAAGGGATTCAGCCCCAGCATTTT.

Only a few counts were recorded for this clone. CDR3 sequence: CASSRTGRAEAFF. The CDR3 coding sequence is TGTGCCAGCTCGCGGACGGGCCGGGCTGAAGCTTTCTTT. This chain connects TRBV18 to TRBJ1-1; D not certain. The ends were cut back, 6 bases at V and 6 bases at J, with 14 bases in the middle. The CDR3 runs to 13 residues. Looked up from germline, CDR1 is KGHSH and CDR2 is LQKENI.

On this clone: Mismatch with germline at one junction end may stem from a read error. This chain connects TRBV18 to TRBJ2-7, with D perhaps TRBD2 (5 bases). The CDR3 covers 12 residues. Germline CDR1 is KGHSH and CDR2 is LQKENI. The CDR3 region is CASSPETNDPLF. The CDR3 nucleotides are TGTGCCAGCTCACCGGAGACTAACGATCCCCTCTTC. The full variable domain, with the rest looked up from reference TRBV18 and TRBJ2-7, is NAGVMQNPRHLVRRRGQEARLRCSPMKGHSHVYWYRQLPEEGLKFMVYLQKENIIDESGMPKERFSAEFPKEGPSILRIQQVVRGDSAAYFCASSPETNDPLFGPGTRLTVT.

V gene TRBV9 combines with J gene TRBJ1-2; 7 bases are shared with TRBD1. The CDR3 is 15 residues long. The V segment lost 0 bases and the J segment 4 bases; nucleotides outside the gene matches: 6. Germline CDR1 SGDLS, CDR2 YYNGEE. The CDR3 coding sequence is TGTGCCAGCAGCGTAGCTAGCGGGACAGCCTATGGCTACACCTTC. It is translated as CASSVASGTAYGYTF.

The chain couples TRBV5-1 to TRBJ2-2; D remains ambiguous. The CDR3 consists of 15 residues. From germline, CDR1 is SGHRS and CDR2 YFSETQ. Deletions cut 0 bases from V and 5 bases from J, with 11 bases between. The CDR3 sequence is CASSLVQTDTGELFF. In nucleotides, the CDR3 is TGCGCCAGCAGCTTGGTCCAAACGGATACCGGGGAGCTGTTTTTT.

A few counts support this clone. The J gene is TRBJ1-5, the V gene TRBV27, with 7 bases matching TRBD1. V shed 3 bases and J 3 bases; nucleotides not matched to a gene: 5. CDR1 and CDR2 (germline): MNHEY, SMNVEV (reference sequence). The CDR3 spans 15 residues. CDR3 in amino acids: CASSFRRGANQPQHF. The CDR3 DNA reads TGTGCCAGCAGTTTCCGCAGGGGGGCCAATCAGCCCCAGCATTTT.

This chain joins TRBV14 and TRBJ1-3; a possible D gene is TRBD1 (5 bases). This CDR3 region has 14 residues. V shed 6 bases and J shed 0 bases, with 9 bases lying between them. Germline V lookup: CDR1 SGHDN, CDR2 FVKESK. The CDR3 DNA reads TGTGCCAGCAGGGCCGGGGGCTCTGGAAACACCATATATTTT. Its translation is CASRAGGSGNTIYF.

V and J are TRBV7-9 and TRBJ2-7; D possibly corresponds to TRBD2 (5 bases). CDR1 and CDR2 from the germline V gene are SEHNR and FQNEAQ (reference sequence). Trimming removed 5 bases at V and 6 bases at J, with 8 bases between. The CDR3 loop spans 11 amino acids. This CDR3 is CASSVGGEQYF. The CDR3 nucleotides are TGTGCCAGCAGCGTAGGAGGCGAGCAGTACTTC.

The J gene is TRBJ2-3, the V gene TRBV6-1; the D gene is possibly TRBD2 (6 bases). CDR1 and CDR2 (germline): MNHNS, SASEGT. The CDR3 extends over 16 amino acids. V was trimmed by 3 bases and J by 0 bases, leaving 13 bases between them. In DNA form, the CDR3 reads TGTGCCAGCAGTGAGCCTATAGCGGCTAGCACAGATACGCAGTATTTT. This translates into CASSEPIAASTDTQYF.

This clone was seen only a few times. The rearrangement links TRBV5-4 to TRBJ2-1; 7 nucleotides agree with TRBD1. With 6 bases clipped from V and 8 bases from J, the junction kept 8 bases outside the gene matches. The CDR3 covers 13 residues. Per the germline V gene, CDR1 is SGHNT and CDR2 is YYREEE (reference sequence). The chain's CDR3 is CASTRQGSDEQFF. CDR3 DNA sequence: TGTGCCAGCACAAGACAGGGATCCGATGAGCAGTTCTTC.

The CDR3 nucleotides read TGCGCCAGCAATCAGGGTGGCGGGGCCAACGTCCTGACTTTC. This codes for CASNQGGGANVLTF. The chain is built from TRBV5-1 and TRBJ2-6; D possibly corresponds to TRBD1 (5 bases). The V end lost 6 bases, the J end lost 4 bases, and 11 bases lay between the germline ends. This CDR3 spans 14 amino acids. CDR1 is SGHRS, CDR2 YFSETQ, per germline.

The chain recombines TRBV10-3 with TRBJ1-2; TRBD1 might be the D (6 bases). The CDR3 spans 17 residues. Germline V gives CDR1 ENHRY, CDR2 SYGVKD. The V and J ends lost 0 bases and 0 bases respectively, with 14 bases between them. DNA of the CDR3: TGTGCCATCAGTGAGTCCCAGACAGGTCGGGCTAACTATGGCTACACCTTC. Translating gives CAISESQTGRANYGYTF.

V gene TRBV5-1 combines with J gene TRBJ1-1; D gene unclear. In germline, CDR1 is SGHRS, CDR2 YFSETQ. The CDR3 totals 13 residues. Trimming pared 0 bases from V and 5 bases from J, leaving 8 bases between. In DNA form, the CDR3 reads TGCGCCAGCAGCTTGGTTCCGGGGACTGAAGCTTTCTTT. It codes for CASSLVPGTEAFF.

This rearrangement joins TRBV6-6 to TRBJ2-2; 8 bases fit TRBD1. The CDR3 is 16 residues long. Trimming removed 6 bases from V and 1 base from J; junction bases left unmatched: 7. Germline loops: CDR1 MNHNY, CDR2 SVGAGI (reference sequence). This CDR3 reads CASRVAGQENTGELFF. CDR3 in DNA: TGTGCCAGCAGAGTGGCGGGACAGGAGAACACCGGGGAGCTGTTTTTT.

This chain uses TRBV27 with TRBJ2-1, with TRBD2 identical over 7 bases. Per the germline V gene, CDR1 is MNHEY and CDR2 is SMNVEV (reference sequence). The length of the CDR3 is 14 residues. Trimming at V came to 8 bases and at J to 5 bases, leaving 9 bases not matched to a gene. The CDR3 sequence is CASGHWTRDNEQFF. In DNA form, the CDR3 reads TGTGCCAGCGGACATTGGACTAGAGACAATGAGCAGTTCTTC.

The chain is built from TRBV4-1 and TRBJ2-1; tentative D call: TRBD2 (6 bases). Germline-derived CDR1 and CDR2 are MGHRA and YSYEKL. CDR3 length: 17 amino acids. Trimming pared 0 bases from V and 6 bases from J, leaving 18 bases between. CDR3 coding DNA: TGCGCCAGCAGCCAAGAACCTGGCGGAGGGGCCCGCAATGAGCAGTTCTTC. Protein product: CASSQEPGGGARNEQFF.

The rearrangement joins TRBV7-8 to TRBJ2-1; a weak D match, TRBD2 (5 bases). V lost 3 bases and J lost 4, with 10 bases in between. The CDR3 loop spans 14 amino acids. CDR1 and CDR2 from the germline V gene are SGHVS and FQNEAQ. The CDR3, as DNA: TGTGCCAGCAGCTTCCGGGATGTTTACAATGAGCAGTTCTTC. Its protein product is CASSFRDVYNEQFF. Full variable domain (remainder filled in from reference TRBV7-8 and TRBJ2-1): GAGVSQSPRYKVAKRGQDVALRCDPISGHVSLFWYQQALGQGPEFLTYFQNEAQLDKSGLPSDRFFAERPEGSVSTLKIQRTQQEDSAVYLCASSFRDVYNEQFFGPGTRLTVL.

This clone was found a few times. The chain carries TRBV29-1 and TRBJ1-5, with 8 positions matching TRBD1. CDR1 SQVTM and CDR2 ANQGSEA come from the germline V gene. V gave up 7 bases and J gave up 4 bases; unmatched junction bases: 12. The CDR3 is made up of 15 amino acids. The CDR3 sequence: CSASSGTGLNQPQHF. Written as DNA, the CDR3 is TGCAGCGCTTCCTCCGGGACAGGCCTGAATCAGCCCCAGCATTTT.

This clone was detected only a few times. In nucleotides, the CDR3 is TGCAGCGTTGGGGGCGAAGAGACCCAGTACTTC. Its protein product is CSVGGEETQYF. The chain is built from TRBV29-1 and TRBJ2-5; weak D call: TRBD1 (5 bases). V was clipped by 4 bases and J by 3 bases, with 6 bases between them. This CDR3 spans 11 amino acids. Looked up from germline, CDR1 is SQVTM and CDR2 is ANQGSEA. Using reference TRBV29-1 and TRBJ2-5 for the parts outside the CDR3, the full variable domain is SAVISQKPSRDICQRGTSLTIQCQVDSQVTMMFWYRQQPGQSLTLIATANQGSEATYESGFVIDKFPISRPNLTFSTLTVSNMSPEDSSIYLCSVGGEETQYFGPGTRLLVL.

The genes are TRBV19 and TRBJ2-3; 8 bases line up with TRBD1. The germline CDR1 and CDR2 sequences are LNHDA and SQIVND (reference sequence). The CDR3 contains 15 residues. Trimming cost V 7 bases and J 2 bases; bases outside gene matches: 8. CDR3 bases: TGTGCCAGTATTAAGGACAGGGAAATCACAGATACGCAGTATTTT. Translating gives CASIKDREITDTQYF.

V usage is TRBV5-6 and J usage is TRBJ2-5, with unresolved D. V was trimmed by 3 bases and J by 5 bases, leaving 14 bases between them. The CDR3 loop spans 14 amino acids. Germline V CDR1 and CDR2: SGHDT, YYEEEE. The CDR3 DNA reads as TGTGCCAGCAGCTCAAGGAACGGAAGGGAGACCCAGTACTTC. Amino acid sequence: CASSSRNGRETQYF.

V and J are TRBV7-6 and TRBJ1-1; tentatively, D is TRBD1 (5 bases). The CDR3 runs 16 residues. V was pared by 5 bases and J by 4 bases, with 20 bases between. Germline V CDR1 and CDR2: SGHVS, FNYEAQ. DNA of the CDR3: TGTGCCAGCAGCAAGCGAAGGGGTGTGTCAGGCACTGAAGCTTTCTTT. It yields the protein CASSKRRGVSGTEAFF.

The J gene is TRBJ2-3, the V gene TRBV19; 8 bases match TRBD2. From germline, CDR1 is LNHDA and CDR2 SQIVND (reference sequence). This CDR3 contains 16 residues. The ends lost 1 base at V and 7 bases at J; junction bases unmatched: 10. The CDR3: CASSIGSGRTPNTQYF. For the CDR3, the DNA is TGTGCCAGTAGTATAGGCAGCGGGAGAACCCCAAATACGCAGTATTTT.

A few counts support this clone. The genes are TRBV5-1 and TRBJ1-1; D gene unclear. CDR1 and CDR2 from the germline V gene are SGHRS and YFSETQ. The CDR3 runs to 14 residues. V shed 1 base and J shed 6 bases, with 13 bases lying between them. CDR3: CASSLSTGGSEAFF. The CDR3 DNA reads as TGCGCCAGCAGCTTGAGTACTGGCGGGTCTGAAGCTTTCTTT. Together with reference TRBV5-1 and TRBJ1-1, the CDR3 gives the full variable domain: KAGVTQTPRYLIKTRGQQVTLSCSPISGHRSVSWYQQTPGQGLQFLFEYFSETQRNKGNFPGRFSGRQFSNSRSEMNVSTLELGDSALYLCASSLSTGGSEAFFGQGTRLTVV.